These 25 T cell receptor beta chains were all obtained from the same sample, sequenced in a study of T cell responses to AZD1222 COVID-19 vaccine. The table came from immunoSEQ multiplex PCR; TCRdb's copy has only in-frame clones and leaves some out. Of about 160,000 clones listed, 85% to 90% were seen once; the top ten hold around 4.4%. The specimen comprised peripheral blood, sampled 28 days after the second AZD1222 dose. The receptors derive from an adult who received the AZD1222 COVID-19 vaccine.

This chain uses TRBV18 with TRBJ2-2; no reliable D call. The V end was cut by 6 bases, the J end by 4 bases, with 12 bases between. CDR1 and CDR2 (germline): KGHSH, LQKENI. This CDR3 has 14 residues. The CDR3 DNA reads TGTGCCAGCTCGCTTTGGACGGTCACCGGGGAGCTGTTTTTT. Translation gives CASSLWTVTGELFF.

The genes are TRBV28 and TRBJ1-2, with 9 bases aligning to TRBD1. Germline CDR1 reads MDHEN; CDR2 reads SYDVKM. V lost 5 bases and J lost 4; bases outside the gene matches: 8. This CDR3 has 15 amino acids. In DNA form, the CDR3 reads TGTGCCAGCAGTACCCCGGGACAGGGTGTCTATGGCTACACCTTC. It translates to CASSTPGQGVYGYTF.

The rearrangement uses TRBV7-2 and TRBJ2-5, with no clear D. The CDR3 extends over 11 amino acids. Trimming pared 4 bases from V and 11 bases from J, leaving 11 bases between. Germline V lookup: CDR1 SGHTA, CDR2 FQGNSA. Written as DNA, the CDR3 is TGTGCCAGCAGCTCCCAACGACTGCAGTACTTC. Protein sequence: CASSSQRLQYF. Filled out from reference TRBV7-2 and TRBJ2-5, the complete variable domain reads GAGVSQSPSNKVTEKGKDVELRCDPISGHTALYWYRQSLGQGLEFLIYFQGNSAPDKSGLPSDRFSAERTGGSVSTLTIQRTQQEDSAVYLCASSSQRLQYFGPGTRLLVL.

This clone appeared once. The gene calls are TRBV11-2 and TRBJ2-1, with TRBD2 matching 11 bases. Trimming removed 5 bases from V and 8 bases from J; junction bases left unmatched: 14. CDR3 length: 17 residues. The V gene's germline CDR1 is SGHAT and CDR2 FQNNGV. As DNA, the CDR3 is TGTGCCAGCAGCCTAGCGGGGGGTCCCGCCGGGTCCTATGAGCAGTTCTTC. It specifies CASSLAGGPAGSYEQFF.

The rearrangement links TRBV10-3 to TRBJ2-1, with D perhaps matching TRBD2 (7 bases). Trimming cost V 10 bases and J 3 bases, with 16 bases left between them. Germline CDR1 reads ENHRY; CDR2 reads SYGVKD. This CDR3 is 14 amino acids long. Here the CDR3 DNA reads TGTGCCACGGGGGGCGGGGCGTTCTACAATGAGCAGTTCTTC. It codes for CATGGGAFYNEQFF.

This clone appeared a few times. This chain's CDR3 is CAWSADVLGQFF. The CDR3 DNA follows: TGTGCCTGGAGTGCGGACGTTCTGGGGCAGTTCTTC. The chain carries TRBV30 and TRBJ2-1; no reliable D call. Trimming took off 1 base at V and 12 bases at J, with 13 bases between the two ends. This CDR3 is built from 12 residues. Germline CDR1 reads GTSNPN; CDR2 reads SVGIG (reference sequence). The full variable domain, in which reference TRBV30 and TRBJ2-1 provide the parts outside the CDR3, is SQTIHQWPATLVQPVGSPLSLECTVEGTSNPNLYWYRQAAGRGLQLLFYSVGIGQISSEVPQNLSASRPQDRQFILSSKKLLLSDSGFYLCAWSADVLGQFFGPGTRLTVL.

The chain recombines TRBV5-1 with TRBJ2-3; 8 bases line up with TRBD2. This CDR3 has 14 residues. The V segment lost 8 bases and the J segment 2 bases; nucleotides outside the gene matches: 7. Germline assignment: CDR1 SGHRS and CDR2 YFSETQ. CDR3 region: CASGTRDPTDTQYF. The CDR3 DNA follows: TGCGCCAGTGGGACTAGAGATCCCACAGATACGCAGTATTTT.

V and J are TRBV2 and TRBJ1-1; the D gene is possibly TRBD1 (5 bases). CDR1 SNHLY and CDR2 FYNNEI come from the germline V gene. V dropped 11 bases and J dropped 1 base, with 14 bases sitting between them. This CDR3 is 13 amino acids long. This CDR3 reads CAGGLRGNTEAFF. CDR3 nucleotide sequence: TGTGCCGGGGGATTACGAGGGAACACTGAAGCTTTCTTT.

In its sample, this clone was seen a few times. The chain employs TRBV5-1 and TRBJ2-1; D uncertain. Trimming cost V 1 base and J 0 bases, with 8 bases left between them. The germline CDR1 and CDR2 sequences are SGHRS and YFSETQ. This CDR3 spans 15 amino acids. The CDR3 coding sequence is TGCGCCAGCAGCTTGACGCTGAGCTCCTACAATGAGCAGTTCTTC. It translates to CASSLTLSSYNEQFF.

The chain uses TRBV12-3 or TRBV12-4 and TRBJ2-7; D is undetermined. The V end lost 3 bases, the J end lost 2 bases, and 5 bases lay between the germline ends. This CDR3 has 12 amino acids. The CDR3 spells CASSFSTYEQYF. In DNA, the CDR3 is TGTGCCAGCAGTTTTTCCACCTACGAGCAGTACTTC.

The V gene is TRBV29-1, the J gene TRBJ2-1; D might be TRBD2 (7 bases). The CDR3 is made up of 13 amino acids. Germline CDR1 reads SQVTM; CDR2 reads ANQGSEA. The V and J ends lost 3 bases and 15 bases respectively, with 21 bases between them. This CDR3 reads CSVDPGGHGSGFF. In DNA form, the CDR3 reads TGCAGCGTTGACCCCGGGGGGCACGGGAGCGGGTTCTTC.

The chain is built from TRBV30 and TRBJ1-3; D gene unclear. V lost 4 bases and J 6 bases, leaving 19 bases between the germline ends. CDR1 GTSNPN and CDR2 SVGIG come from the germline V gene (reference sequence). The CDR3 is made up of 15 amino acids. CDR3 in amino acids: CAWTRADLPPNTIYF. The DNA of the CDR3 is TGTGCCTGGACGAGGGCTGATCTACCCCCAAACACCATATATTTT.

V gene TRBV19 combines with J gene TRBJ1-5; D gene uncertain. This CDR3 region has 14 residues. V was pared by 5 bases and J by 5 bases, with 13 bases between. In germline, CDR1 is LNHDA, CDR2 SQIVND (reference sequence). CDR3 in DNA: TGTGCCAGTAGTGTAACAGACCGTTATCAGCCCCAGCATTTT. It specifies CASSVTDRYQPQHF.

This chain links TRBV6-5 with TRBJ1-6, with D maybe TRBD1 (5 bases). Trimming shortened V by 7 bases and J by 11 bases, and 21 bases separated the two germline ends. The CDR3 consists of 15 residues. Germline V gene lookup returns CDR1 MNHEY and CDR2 SVGAGI. CDR3 in DNA: TGTGCCAGCACTATTTTGATCGGCGGGGGGGCACCCCTCCACTTT. Translating gives CASTILIGGGAPLHF.

V is TRBV12-3 or TRBV12-4 and J is TRBJ1-1; weak D call: TRBD1 (5 bases). Trimming took off 6 bases at V and 4 bases at J, with 12 bases between the two ends. The CDR3 is 13 residues long. In nucleotides, the CDR3 is TGTGCCAGCAGACAGGCCGGGGGCACTGAAGCTTTCTTT. Its protein is CASRQAGGTEAFF.

The chain combines TRBV19 with TRBJ1-6; 8 bases agree with TRBD1. The CDR3 is 15 amino acids. In germline, CDR1 is LNHDA, CDR2 SQIVND (reference sequence). The V gene end was trimmed by 3 bases and the J gene end by 6 bases; junction bases not matched to a gene: 4. The CDR3 here is CASSIDRGINSPLHF. CDR3 DNA: TGTGCCAGTAGTATTGACAGGGGTATTAATTCACCCCTCCACTTT.

J is TRBJ2-7 and V is TRBV27; 10 positions match TRBD1. Germline trimming cut 8 bases from V and 5 bases from J; bases unmatched to any gene: 6. Per germline, CDR1 MNHEY and CDR2 SMNVEV (reference sequence). This CDR3 is 13 amino acids long. DNA for the CDR3: TGTGCCAGCTGGGGACAGGGGTTCCACGAGCAGTACTTC. Translating it yields CASWGQGFHEQYF.

The CDR3 protein is CASSATSDRGETQYF. CDR3 DNA: TGTGCCAGCAGTGCTACTAGCGACCGGGGGGAGACCCAGTACTTC. The chain couples TRBV2 to TRBJ2-5, with 7 nucleotides matching TRBD2. The junction had 10 bases not matched to a gene; V was cut back by 4 bases and J by 5 bases. This CDR3 comprises 15 residues. CDR1 and CDR2 (germline): SNHLY, FYNNEI.

A few counts support this clone. This chain joins TRBV2 and TRBJ1-1; 8 bases line up with TRBD1. Germline V gives CDR1 SNHLY, CDR2 FYNNEI. CDR3 length: 14 residues. With 5 bases clipped from V and 8 bases from J, the junction kept 10 bases outside the gene matches. The CDR3 is CASSKMTRGPEAFF. The CDR3 nucleotides read TGTGCCAGCAGTAAGATGACCAGGGGGCCGGAAGCTTTCTTT.

This sequence joins TRBV6-2 or TRBV6-3 and TRBJ1-2; 10 positions agree with TRBD1. Germline V gene data show CDR1 as MNHEY and CDR2 as SVGEGT. With 0 bases clipped from V and 7 bases from J, the junction kept 5 bases outside the gene matches. This CDR3 has 15 amino acids. The CDR3 nucleotides are TGTGCCAGCAGTTACTCGGGACAGGGGTTTCGTGGCTACACCTTC. Translating it yields CASSYSGQGFRGYTF.

The chain uses TRBV2 and TRBJ1-1; D remains ambiguous. CDR1 SNHLY and CDR2 FYNNEI come from the germline V gene. CDR3 length equals 11 residues. V lost 8 bases, J lost 4 bases, and 8 bases lay in between. CDR3 sequence: CASEGPTEAFF. In DNA, the CDR3 is TGTGCCAGCGAAGGGCCCACTGAAGCTTTCTTT.

The chain is built from TRBV9 and TRBJ1-5; D uncertain. CDR3 length equals 15 residues. Germline V CDR1 and CDR2: SGDLS, YYNGEE. V was pared by 1 base and J by 0 bases, with 8 bases between. CDR3 coding DNA: TGTGCCAGCAGCGTAAGGCGCCCTAGCAATCAGCCCCAGCATTTT. Translating gives CASSVRRPSNQPQHF.

The chain is built from TRBV12-5 and TRBJ1-3, with a weak D call TRBD1 (5 bases). The CDR3 runs to 17 residues. V was cut by 0 bases and J by 10 bases, with 22 bases left in between. Germline V gene sequence: CDR1 LGHNT, CDR2 FRNRAP. CDR3 nucleotide sequence: TGTGCTAGTGGTTTGGTACTTTTGGGGCAGGAGGGGCGTACCATATATTTT. It yields the protein CASGLVLLGQEGRTIYF.

The rearrangement uses TRBV27 and TRBJ2-1; D might be TRBD2 (6 bases). The germline V gene encodes CDR1 MNHEY and CDR2 SMNVEV (reference sequence). The CDR3 runs 16 residues. Trimming took off 1 base at V and 4 bases at J, with 14 bases between the two ends. The CDR3 here is CASSLYEGRGYNEQFF. CDR3 nucleotides: TGTGCCAGCAGTTTATATGAGGGACGGGGGTACAATGAGCAGTTCTTC.

The sample holds one count of this clone. This chain links TRBV5-5 with TRBJ2-6; D is uncertain. CDR1 is SGHKS, CDR2 YYEKEE, per germline (reference sequence). V dropped 2 bases and J dropped 2 bases, with 8 bases sitting between them. The length of the CDR3 is 15 residues. CDR3 amino acids: CASSFLSTGANVLTF. The DNA for the CDR3 is TGTGCCAGCAGCTTCTTATCAACTGGGGCCAACGTCCTGACTTTC.